These 29 T cell receptor beta chains originate from one sample sequenced in a study of blood T cells in healthy people across ages. Alongside a J-beta primer mix, a sample-barcoded 5' primer served in a second PCR lasting roughly 7 to 11 cycles. One entry per CDR3 protein, called by TCRdb with MiXCR from the 5' RACE reads. The table shows about 1,500,000 distinct CDR3 sequences, with over 25% occurring only once. Sequences were obtained from blood. The source is a woman aged 25 to 39 in good health.

This clonotype occurred a few times. The CDR3 reads CSVAAGNYGYTF. CDR3 nucleotides: TGCAGCGTTGCGGCAGGGAACTATGGCTACACCTTC. The genes are TRBV29-1 and TRBJ1-2, with TRBD1 as a possible D gene (5 bases). Trimming took off 4 bases at V and 2 bases at J, with 8 bases between the two ends. The CDR3 runs to 12 residues. The germline V gene has CDR1 SQVTM and CDR2 ANQGSEA.

This clonotype was seen a few times. V usage is TRBV12-5 and J usage is TRBJ1-4; 7 positions match TRBD1. This CDR3 region has 13 residues. Germline CDR1 is LGHNT and CDR2 is FRNRAP. Trimming removed 2 bases from V and 8 bases from J; junction bases left unmatched: 2. In DNA, the CDR3 is TGTGCTAGTGGTTTGACGACAGGGGAAAAACTGTTTTTT. The encoded protein is CASGLTTGEKLFF.

This clonotype was recorded a few times. The J gene is TRBJ2-7, the V gene TRBV27; D remains ambiguous. Trimming stripped 8 bases from V and 3 bases from J, with 20 bases between. CDR1 is MNHEY and CDR2 is SMNVEV in the germline V gene (reference sequence). The CDR3 covers 15 residues. DNA for the CDR3: TGTGCCAGCTCCGAGAGTCGGCGGCGATACTACGAGCAGTACTTC. The encoded protein is CASSESRRRYYEQYF.

This clonotype has only a few counts. The chain carries TRBV5-5 and TRBJ1-5; no clear D gene. From germline, CDR1 is SGHKS and CDR2 YYEKEE (reference sequence). This CDR3 has 15 amino acids. Trimming left V 4 bases short and J 0 bases short, with 11 bases between. The chain's CDR3 is CASSLIGDSNQPQHF. The CDR3 nucleotides are TGTGCCAGCAGCCTCATCGGTGATAGCAATCAGCCCCAGCATTTT.

The rearrangement links TRBV2 to TRBJ1-2, with D possibly matching TRBD1 (5 bases). The germline V gene encodes CDR1 SNHLY and CDR2 FYNNEI. Trimming left V 3 bases short and J 5 bases short, with 10 bases between. The CDR3 sequence is 13 residues long. In DNA form, the CDR3 reads TGTGCCAGCAGTGATGGGGCAGTTTATGGCTACACCTTC. This encodes CASSDGAVYGYTF.

The chain links TRBV10-1 to TRBJ2-1; tentative D call: TRBD2 (6 bases). Germline CDR1 is WNHNN and CDR2 is SYGVQD (reference sequence). This CDR3 contains 16 residues. V lost 6 bases to trimming and J lost 4 bases, with 19 bases between them. CDR3 sequence: CASSRHPGGEYNEQFF. The CDR3 coding sequence is TGCGCCAGCAGCAGGCATCCCGGGGGTGAATACAATGAGCAGTTCTTC.

At least ten counts were recorded for this clonotype. The chain combines TRBV10-2 with TRBJ1-2; TRBD1 is a possible D gene (5 bases). Germline V gives CDR1 WSHSY, CDR2 SAAADI. This CDR3 is 13 amino acids long. Trimming removed 6 bases from V and 8 bases from J, with 16 bases in between. CDR3 in amino acids: CASSDSRDAGYTF. The CDR3 coding sequence is TGCGCCAGCAGCGACAGCAGGGATGCGGGCTACACCTTC.

This chain uses TRBV7-8 with TRBJ2-7; 8 bases fit TRBD1. CDR1 and CDR2 (germline): SGHVS, FQNEAQ. The CDR3 sequence is 14 residues long. V shed 3 bases, J shed 2 bases, and the junction held 3 bases outside the gene matches. In DNA, the CDR3 is TGTGCCAGCAGCTTCGACAGGGGTCCCTACGAGCAGTACTTC. The encoded protein is CASSFDRGPYEQYF.

The chain has TRBV18 and TRBJ2-2; D might be TRBD1 (5 bases). The germline gives CDR1 KGHSH, CDR2 LQKENI. There are 14 residues in the CDR3. V dropped 2 bases and J dropped 4 bases, with 8 bases sitting between them. CDR3 sequence (DNA): TGTGCCAGCTCACCAGGACACCCCACCGGGGAGCTGTTTTTT. Amino acid sequence: CASSPGHPTGELFF.

This clonotype showed up just a few times. The rearrangement uses TRBV20-1 and TRBJ2-5; 9 positions match TRBD1. The V segment lost 5 bases and the J segment 1 base; nucleotides outside the gene matches: 5. Germline V gives CDR1 DFQATT, CDR2 SNEGSKA (reference sequence). The CDR3 consists of 14 residues. CDR3 residues: CSAGGTGSQETQYF. Here the CDR3 DNA reads TGCAGTGCTGGAGGGACAGGGAGCCAAGAGACCCAGTACTTC.

Notes on this clonotype: One junction end disagrees with the germline gene, perhaps due to a read error. This chain links TRBV28 with TRBJ2-5; 7 nucleotides align to TRBD1. CDR3 size: 12 residues. Germline-derived CDR1 and CDR2 are MDHEN and SYDVKM. The CDR3 coding sequence is TGTACCATCTTGGACAGGCAAGGGACCCGGTACTTC. Translating gives CTILDRQGTRYF.

V is TRBV4-1 and J is TRBJ1-2, with 10 bases aligning to TRBD1. V lost 6 bases, J lost 6 bases, and 13 bases stayed unmatched. There are 16 residues in the CDR3. The germline gives CDR1 MGHRA, CDR2 YSYEKL. CDR3 sequence: CASSQYPRQGANGYTF. The CDR3 region has the DNA TGCGCCAGCAGTCAATACCCGAGACAGGGGGCGAATGGCTACACCTTC.

This clonotype was detected only a few times. V gene TRBV5-1 combines with J gene TRBJ2-1; D possibly corresponds to TRBD2 (6 bases). Deletions cut 8 bases from V and 0 bases from J, with 18 bases between. Germline-derived CDR1 and CDR2 are SGHRS and YFSETQ. The CDR3 is 16 residues long. The CDR3: CASRLEGLSSYNEQFF. CDR3 DNA sequence: TGCGCCAGTCGCCTGGAGGGATTGAGCTCCTACAATGAGCAGTTCTTC.

As concerns this clonotype: A much larger clonotype is one base distant, so this may be a read error. The rearrangement joins TRBV5-1 to TRBJ2-7, with D possibly being TRBD2 (6 bases). The CDR3 loop spans 14 amino acids. Trimming left V 4 bases short and J 5 bases short, with 16 bases between. Germline CDR1 SGHRS, CDR2 YFSETQ. The CDR3: CASSTSTSWDEQYF. CDR3 DNA: TGCGCCAGCAGCACCTCGACTAGTTGGGACGAGCAGTACTTC.

This clonotype was observed a handful of times. V usage is TRBV20-1 and J usage is TRBJ2-1; 7 bases agree with TRBD1. The CDR3 is 13 amino acids. V lost 3 bases and J lost 7; bases outside the gene matches: 6. Germline loops: CDR1 DFQATT, CDR2 SNEGSKA (reference sequence). CDR3 in DNA: TGCAGTGCTAGCAGAGACAGGGATAATGAGCAGTTCTTC. Translating gives CSASRDRDNEQFF.

This clonotype was seen more than once but under ten times. The rearrangement uses TRBV9 and TRBJ2-3; maybe TRBD2 (7 bases). There are 16 residues in the CDR3. V was cut by 0 bases and J by 0 bases, with 11 bases left in between. Germline-derived CDR1 and CDR2 are SGDLS and YYNGEE. CDR3 loop: CASSVVGGPSTDTQYF. CDR3 DNA: TGTGCCAGCAGCGTAGTCGGGGGGCCTAGCACAGATACGCAGTATTTT.

This clonotype showed up many times. The junction departs from the called germline gene at one end, perhaps through a read error. The CDR3 loop reads CASSFGGASYNEQFF. In nucleotides, the CDR3 is TGTGCCAGCAGTTTCGGGGGGGCATCGTACAATGAGCAGTTCTTC. This chain uses TRBV5-1 with TRBJ2-1, with 8 bases identical to TRBD2. This CDR3 region has 15 residues. The germline V gene encodes CDR1 SGHRS and CDR2 YFSETQ.

This clonotype was seen a few times. At one boundary the junction diverges from the germline segment, which might be a read error. The J gene is TRBJ2-3, the V gene TRBV12-3 or TRBV12-4; 9 nucleotides agree with TRBD2. CDR3 length equals 15 residues. CDR3 amino acids: CASSLAGVGTDAQYF. CDR3 bases: TGTGCCAGCAGCTTAGCGGGAGTGGGCACAGATGCGCAGTATTTT.

This clonotype was seen repeatedly, ten times or more. The rearrangement links TRBV4-1 to TRBJ1-6, with TRBD1 identical over 8 bases. Losses at the gene ends were 6 bases for V and 15 bases for J; bases not matched to a gene: 13. The germline gives CDR1 MGHRA, CDR2 YSYEKL. This CDR3 region has 14 residues. The CDR3 reads CASRIDRGSGVLHF. CDR3 in DNA: TGCGCCAGCAGGATTGACAGGGGCTCGGGGGTCCTCCACTTT.

This clonotype was picked up a small number of times. This chain uses TRBV4-1 with TRBJ1-1, with a tentative D call TRBD1 (6 bases). The ends were cut back, 3 bases at V and 4 bases at J, with 12 bases in the middle. CDR1 and CDR2 (germline): MGHRA, YSYEKL. The CDR3 consists of 14 residues. The CDR3 reads CASSQAGEGTEAFF. CDR3 DNA: TGCGCCAGCAGCCAGGCAGGGGAGGGCACTGAAGCTTTCTTT.

The chain has TRBV9 and TRBJ2-3; possible D gene TRBD2, 7 bases. The CDR3 runs 13 residues. With 3 bases removed from V and 9 bases from J, the gap between germline ends came to 14 bases. Germline CDR1 SGDLS, CDR2 YYNGEE. The CDR3 region is CASSAGGGGTQYF. CDR3 sequence (DNA): TGTGCCAGCAGCGCCGGAGGGGGGGGGACGCAGTATTTT.

For this clonotype: Relative to the germline gene, one junction end is altered; a read error may explain this. The chain employs TRBV9 and TRBJ1-2, with 7 bases lining up with TRBD1. CDR1 is SGDLS and CDR2 is YYNGEE in the germline V gene. CDR3 size: 17 residues. As DNA, the CDR3 is TGTGCCAGCAGCGAAAGACCCGACAGGGATGGTGACTATGGCTACATCTTC. Protein: CASSERPDRDGDYGYIF.

This clonotype was observed a few times. This chain joins TRBV20-1 and TRBJ2-7, with D hard to call. Trimming took 0 bases from V and 4 from J, leaving 10 bases between them. The V gene's germline CDR1 is DFQATT and CDR2 SNEGSKA (reference sequence). This CDR3 contains 13 residues. The CDR3 DNA sequence: TGCAGTGCTAGAGACGTTGAGACTTACGAGCAGTACTTC. The encoded protein is CSARDVETYEQYF.

The chain couples TRBV20-1 to TRBJ2-3; possibly TRBD2 for D (6 bases). Looked up from germline, CDR1 is DFQATT and CDR2 is SNEGSKA (reference sequence). The CDR3 has 13 residues. The V and J ends lost 4 bases and 4 bases respectively, with 12 bases between them. The CDR3 protein is CSATRGPADTQYF. Here the CDR3 DNA reads TGCAGTGCTACGCGGGGTCCGGCAGATACGCAGTATTTT.

The sample holds a few counts of this clonotype. The chain combines TRBV5-1 with TRBJ2-1; TRBD2 agrees at 9 bases. CDR1 SGHRS and CDR2 YFSETQ come from the germline V gene. This CDR3 has 16 residues. V gave up 4 bases and J gave up 4 bases; unmatched junction bases: 9. The DNA for the CDR3 is TGCGCCAGCAGCCTTGAGGCTAGCGGGACATACAATGAGCAGTTCTTC. It is translated as CASSLEASGTYNEQFF.

This clonotype was counted only a few times. V and J are TRBV20-1 and TRBJ2-5; 10 bases agree with TRBD1. The CDR3 has 14 residues. Germline CDR1 and CDR2: DFQATT and SNEGSKA (reference sequence). Trimming cost V 6 bases and J 6 bases; bases outside gene matches: 10. This CDR3 reads CSAKDRGWAKTQYF. The CDR3 DNA reads as TGCAGTGCGAAGGACAGGGGGTGGGCGAAGACCCAGTACTTC.

V is TRBV4-3 and J is TRBJ1-3; the D gene is possibly TRBD1 (5 bases). Between the trimmed V and J ends, which lost 3 bases and 8 bases, there was a span of 17 bases. The CDR3 consists of 15 residues. Per the germline V gene, CDR1 is LGHNA and CDR2 is YSLEER. Here the CDR3 DNA reads TGCGCCAGCAGCCAGGAGATCCGGGACGCAGACACCATATATTTT. Its translation is CASSQEIRDADTIYF.

The V gene is TRBV24-1, the J gene TRBJ2-3, with D perhaps matching TRBD2 (6 bases). CDR1 and CDR2 (germline): KGHDR, SFDVKD. This CDR3 spans 16 amino acids. Trimming left V 4 bases short and J 0 bases short, with 13 bases between. The CDR3 nucleotides are TGTGCCACCAGTGACCGAACGGGACTCAGCACAGATACGCAGTATTTT. This encodes CATSDRTGLSTDTQYF.

In regard to this clonotype: This could be a read error, since a much larger clone is one nucleotide away. The chain joins TRBV29-1 to TRBJ2-1, with TRBD1 matching over 11 bases. This CDR3 is built from 14 residues. J lost 7 bases, V lost 4 bases, and 6 bases had no gene match. CDR1 and CDR2 (germline): SQVTM, ANQGSEA. The CDR3 here is CSVGGDRGTNEQFF. Here the CDR3 DNA reads TGCAGCGTTGGAGGGGACAGGGGGACAAATGAGCAGTTCTTC.